The source of this T cell receptor beta chain is a study of blood T cell repertoires in COVID-19 (dated by TCRdb to the early 2020s). At the level of the whole study: Collaborator samples came from the United States, Italy and Spain and covered acute and convalescent phases of COVID-19. The material from the prospective study consisted of cDNA or gDNA derived from T cells, B-cell-depleted T cells, or PBMCs. Samples were obtained from the ongoing ImmuneRACE study (first 160 participants) and from about 1,300 subjects provided by 6 global collaborators. A de-identified subject ID, COVID-19 status, age in years and sex were almost always included in the sample metadata. HLA class I and class II types, where available, came from metadata supplied by the sample provider rather than from assay-based typing. The repertoires were made available in a free public database intended to serve as a resource for research on the immune response to SARS-CoV-2. Subjects who had been exposed to COVID-19, were actively infected with it, or had recovered from it provided the deeply sampled blood TCRbeta repertoires that made up the dataset. The study at large found these results: How much clinical and demographic metadata was included differed by source and by participant, and the metadata was provided uncurated.

Trimming takes 5 bases from V and 5 bases from J, and the germline ends sit 18 bases apart. The CDR3 measures 15 amino acids from cysteine to phenylalanine. The sequence is cut down to CDR3 DNA, 45 bases in frame from base 1. For CDR1 and CDR2, the germline V gene lists SGHTS and YDEGEE. TCRbeta CDR3 regions were amplified from genomic DNA using the immunoSEQ Assay, a bias-controlled multiplex PCR. The authors' pipeline ran thus. Within the assay, amplification of reference gene primers was used to estimate how many nucleated cells each sample contained. To quantify the absolute abundance of each unique TCRbeta CDR3 rearrangement, sequence reads were collapsed and filtered. For each sample, productive Simpson clonality was calculated as the square root of Simpson's diversity index over productive rearrangements. TCRdb holds this immuneACCESS table with in-frame rearrangements only. Some clones are missing; in checked studies, unresolved V genes explain under half, and the rest has no known cause. V, J and clone size are taken as reported in that table, and D and trimming were inferred from the DNA itself. The sample yields some 260,000 clones; 82% were counted once. The ten largest make up less than 4% of the sample.

The collaborating institutions used their own protocols to collect whole blood in K2EDTA tubes. Collaborator samples were shipped for TCRbeta analysis as frozen whole blood, isolated PBMCs, or DNA extracted from either sample type. Worth noting for this clone: Its antigen is unknown. Per-nucleotide qualities are absent, and no much larger clonotype sits a single base away.

The V and J segments used are TRBV5-8 and TRBJ2-3; a tentative D call is TRBD2 (5 bases match). This receptor was obtained from a young woman with acute or convalescent COVID-19. Material: peripheral blood. The DNA sequence is as follows: TGTGCCAGCAGTACGGAGGTGATGGTGAGAGATACGCAGTATTTT. Its translation is CASSTEVMVRDTQYF.